The TCR beta chain under discussion was sequenced for a study of cytotoxic CD8 clonotypes in ibrutinib-treated CLL. Some clones are missing from TCRdb's copy, which holds only in-frame ones; the method was immunoSEQ multiplex PCR. Of roughly 50,000 clones listed, roughly three fifths are singletons. The receptor was isolated from a human donor with chronic lymphocytic leukemia. The source material was PBMCs, sampled after 24 months of ibrutinib treatment.

The CDR3 protein is CASGGEFLNYGYTF. As DNA, the CDR3 is TGTGCCAGCGGAGGAGAATTCTTGAACTATGGCTACACCTTC. The J gene is TRBJ1-2, the V gene TRBV6-1; the D is unclear. The length of the CDR3 is 14 residues. Germline values: CDR1 MNHNS, CDR2 SASEGT. Trimming shortened V by 8 bases and J by 2 bases, and 15 bases separated the two germline ends.